This TCR beta chain is from a study of T cells after yellow fever vaccination. At the level of the study: In the case of low-cell-number fractions, SMART-Seq v4 Ultra Low Input was used for preparation. The study, taken as a whole, reports: Though weaker, the secondary response peaked faster, on day 5 versus 15. In FACS-sorted repertoires, abundant clonotypes from the bulk population could appear as contaminants.

This clonotype has just a few counts. Its antigen is unknown. This CDR3 spans 17 amino acids. The germline gives CDR1 SGHRS, CDR2 YFSETQ. Germline trimming cut 0 bases from V and 3 bases from J; bases unmatched to any gene: 11. By 5'RACE template switching, TCR cDNA was produced, with a universal primer site and UMIs added in the process. TCRdb analysed the 5' RACE reads with MiXCR anew, one entry per CDR3 protein. Among a few hundred thousand distinct CDR3 sequences listed, around 6.8% were seen once. The receptor's source is a man aged 18 to 29 who received the YFV17D yellow fever vaccine. Material: PBMCs, obtained approximately 40 days after the first yellow fever vaccination. This chain joins TRBV5-1 and TRBJ1-2; TRBD1 agrees at 7 bases. CDR3 sequence (DNA): TGCGCCAGCAGCTTGGGACAGGGCCGACCTCTGGACTATGGCTACACCTTC. Translated, it gives CASSLGQGRPLDYGYTF.